The rows below give T cell receptor beta chains drawn from one sample of a study of Tregs in tolerant kidney transplant recipients. Some clones are missing from TCRdb's copy, which holds only in-frame ones; the method was immunoSEQ multiplex PCR. The sample records under 95,000 clones, about 91% being singletons. The input for sequencing was Tregs from blood, taken before the transplant. The receptors were sampled from a human donor who received a combined kidney and bone marrow transplant. The CDR3 runs from the conserved cysteine through the conserved F or W. A D gene is named only where the DNA matches it firmly. Where a row states a size, it is once, few, many or the class of an expanded clone; other rows omit it.

.,.,TRBV7-6,TRBJ2-1,CASSFWSSSSYNEQFF,TGTGCCAGCAGCTTTTGGTCTAGCAGCTCCTACAATGAGCAGTTCTTC
.,.,TRBV28,TRBJ1-6,CASSLGDSNSPLHF,TGTGCCAGCAGTTTAGGCGACAGCAATTCACCCCTCCACTTT
.,.,TRBV5-6,TRBJ2-3,CASSLDQRDTQYF,TGTGCCAGCAGCTTGGACCAGAGGGATACGCAGTATTTT
.,.,TRBV19,TRBJ1-6,CASSIKISSPLHF,TGTGCCAGTAGTATTAAGATCTCCTCACCCCTCCACTTT
TRBD2,.,TRBV10-1,TRBJ2-3,CASSGTSGRTDTQYF,TGCGCCAGCAGTGGGACTAGCGGCCGCACAGATACGCAGTATTTT
.,.,TRBV5-1,TRBJ2-7,CASSLWVGGSYEQYF,TGCGCCAGCAGCTTATGGGTGGGGGGCTCCTACGAGCAGTACTTC
.,once,TRBV7-6,TRBJ2-1,CASSSTRSSYNEQFF,TGTGCCAGCAGCTCCACAAGGAGCTCCTACAATGAGCAGTTCTTC
.,.,TRBV5-1,TRBJ2-1,CASSWGTRDEQFF,TGCGCCAGCAGCTGGGGGACAAGGGATGAGCAGTTCTTC
.,.,TRBV19,TRBJ1-2,CASSKGQHNYGYTF,TGTGCCAGTAGTAAAGGACAGCATAACTATGGCTACACCTTC
.,.,TRBV5-8,TRBJ2-7,CASSFSPRVSYEQYF,TGTGCCAGCAGCTTCTCCCCCCGCGTGTCCTACGAGCAGTACTTC
.,few,TRBV13,TRBJ1-3,CASSSPRGDTIYF,TGTGCCAGCAGCTCCCCCCGGGGGGACACCATATATTTT
.,.,TRBV6-1,TRBJ2-2,CASSVRTANTGELFF,TGTGCCAGCAGTGTGAGGACGGCGAACACCGGGGAGCTGTTTTTT
.,.,TRBV2,TRBJ2-2,CASRGTATGELFF,TGTGCCAGCAGAGGGACGGCCACCGGGGAGCTGTTTTTT
.,.,TRBV21-1,TRBJ2-1,CASVAKRDYNEQFF,TGTGCCAGCGTCGCAAAGCGGGACTACAATGAGCAGTTCTTC
.,.,TRBV6-5,TRBJ1-4,CASSYIAGPNEKLFF,TGTGCCAGCAGTTATATCGCAGGGCCTAATGAAAAACTGTTTTTT
TRBD1,once,TRBV7-9,TRBJ1-1,CASSSSGGYNTEAFF,TGTGCCAGCAGCTCCTCAGGGGGCTATAACACTGAAGCTTTCTTT
.,.,TRBV5-1,TRBJ1-3,CASSLGNDGNTIYF,TGCGCCAGCAGCTTGGGGAACGATGGAAACACCATATATTTT
TRBD2,once,TRBV6-1,TRBJ2-5,CASMRSGTETQYF,TGTGCCAGCATGCGTAGCGGGACAGAGACCCAGTACTTC
.,.,TRBV6-1,TRBJ1-2,CASSDVVTNYGYTF,TGTGCCAGCAGTGATGTCGTAACTAACTATGGCTACACCTTC
.,.,TRBV25-1,TRBJ1-1,CASSTMLGTEAFF,TGTGCCAGCAGTACTATGTTGGGGACTGAAGCTTTCTTT
TRBD1,.,TRBV5-8,TRBJ1-5,CASSFTGGNQPQHF,TGTGCCAGCAGCTTTACAGGGGGCAATCAGCCCCAGCATTTT
TRBD1,.,TRBV25-1,TRBJ1-4,CASSDLLGTGEKLFF,TGTGCCAGCAGTGATCTTTTGGGGACAGGGGAAAAACTGTTTTTT
.,.,TRBV7-3,TRBJ2-3,CASSTGIGTQYF,TGTGCCAGCAGCACGGGTATCGGTACGCAGTATTTT
TRBD1,once,TRBV5-1,TRBJ1-2,CASSLEYDRDDYGYTF,TGCGCCAGCAGCTTGGAATATGACAGGGATGACTATGGCTACACCTTC
TRBD2,.,TRBV15,TRBJ2-7,CATSRGTSGTYEQYF,TGTGCCACCAGCAGGGGGACTAGCGGAACCTACGAGCAGTACTTC
TRBD2,.,TRBV27,TRBJ2-3,CASSREIAGVNTDTQYF,TGTGCCAGCAGTAGAGAAATAGCGGGAGTAAACACAGATACGCAGTATTTT
.,.,TRBV4-2,TRBJ2-1,CASSQSRYEQFF,TGTGCCAGCAGCCAAAGCCGATATGAGCAGTTCTTC
.,.,TRBV19,TRBJ1-5,CASIARAFSNQPQHF,TGTGCCAGTATTGCACGGGCATTTAGCAATCAGCCCCAGCATTTT
.,.,TRBV2,TRBJ1-1,CASFGWGNTEAFF,TGTGCCAGCTTCGGGTGGGGGAACACTGAAGCTTTCTTT
.,.,TRBV7-8,TRBJ1-1,CASSSQRVYTEAFF,TGTGCCAGCAGCTCCCAGAGGGTGTACACTGAAGCTTTCTTT
.,.,TRBV7-2,TRBJ2-3,CASSLGVGRVSDTQYF,TGTGCCAGCAGCTTAGGTGTCGGGAGAGTCTCAGATACGCAGTATTTT
.,.,TRBV10-3,TRBJ2-7,CATSQESSNYEQYF,TGTGCCACATCACAGGAGTCGTCCAACTACGAGCAGTACTTC
TRBD1,once,TRBV5-1,TRBJ1-1,CASSTGQGATEAFF,TGCGCCAGCAGCACGGGACAGGGTGCCACTGAAGCTTTCTTT
TRBD2,.,TRBV19,TRBJ2-7,CTSSTTSRGFEQYF,TGTACCAGTAGTACGACTAGCCGGGGATTCGAGCAGTACTTC
TRBD2,.,TRBV19,TRBJ2-3,CASSSLGAGGGDTQYF,TGTGCCAGTAGTTCCCTAGGAGCGGGAGGAGGAGATACGCAGTATTTT
.,.,TRBV15,TRBJ1-1,CATSRGGTEAFF,TGTGCCACCAGTCGTGGCGGCACTGAAGCTTTCTTT
TRBD2,.,TRBV19,TRBJ2-5,CASSIQASGGVKTQYF,TGTGCCAGTAGTATACAAGCCTCGGGGGGAGTAAAGACCCAGTACTTC
TRBD2,.,TRBV7-2,TRBJ2-1,CASSPRDYSSYNEQFF,TGTGCCAGCAGCCCCCGGGACTATAGCTCCTACAATGAGCAGTTCTTC
.,.,TRBV21-1,TRBJ1-2,CASSPPPPRDYYGYTF,TGTGCCAGCAGCCCTCCCCCTCCGAGGGACTACTATGGCTACACCTTC
.,.,TRBV2,TRBJ2-1,CASSDRGRNNEQFF,TGTGCCAGCAGTGACCGAGGGAGGAACAATGAGCAGTTCTTC
TRBD1,few,TRBV28,TRBJ2-7,CASSSPGQAKNF,TGTGCCAGCAGTAGCCCGGGACAGGCCAAGAACTTC
TRBD1,.,TRBV9,TRBJ2-6,CASSVEGQGKRANVLTF,TGTGCCAGCAGCGTAGAGGGACAGGGGAAGAGGGCCAACGTCCTGACTTTC
.,.,TRBV28,TRBJ2-7,CASSSRQVGSYEQYF,TGTGCCAGCAGTTCCCGACAGGTTGGGTCCTACGAGCAGTACTTC
TRBD2,.,TRBV9,TRBJ2-1,CASSVEGAGVNEQFF,TGTGCCAGCAGCGTAGAAGGAGCGGGAGTCAATGAGCAGTTCTTC
.,.,TRBV28,TRBJ1-5,CASSSPLTKYSNQPQHF,TGTGCCAGCAGTTCCCCCCTGACAAAGTATAGCAATCAGCCCCAGCATTTT
TRBD1,.,TRBV5-1,TRBJ1-1,CASSLVPGQGVITEAFF,TGCGCCAGCAGCTTAGTACCGGGACAGGGGGTTATAACTGAAGCTTTCTTT
.,.,TRBV2,TRBJ2-2,CASGTSTDPTGELFF,TGTGCCAGCGGAACTAGCACCGATCCCACCGGGGAGCTGTTTTTT
.,.,TRBV5-6,TRBJ2-5,CASSLLGSQGPETQYF,TGTGCCAGCAGCTTGTTGGGGTCCCAGGGCCCAGAGACCCAGTACTTC
.,.,TRBV27,TRBJ2-1,CASSLVGDYYNEQFF,TGTGCCAGCAGTTTAGTGGGGGATTACTACAATGAGCAGTTCTTC
.,.,TRBV7-2,TRBJ2-5,CASSFNSGEETQYF,TGTGCCAGCAGCTTTAACTCAGGGGAAGAGACCCAGTACTTC
TRBD1,once,TRBV5-4,TRBJ1-3,CASSPDRGGNTIYF,TGTGCCAGCAGCCCGGACAGGGGTGGAAACACCATATATTTT
.,.,TRBV28,TRBJ2-7,CASRLSGTSYEQYF,TGTGCCAGCAGACTATCCGGGACCTCCTACGAGCAGTACTTC
TRBD1,once,TRBV28,TRBJ2-5,CASSQRRTGKETQYF,TGTGCCAGCAGCCAACGTAGGACAGGAAAAGAGACCCAGTACTTC